The entry below describes one TCR beta chain. Its antigen is unidentified. The record originates from a study of response to subunit inactivated influenza vaccine. V was clipped by 5 bases and J by 5 bases, with 18 bases between them. This CDR3 has 15 residues. TCRdb fed the RT-PCR reads into MiXCR, producing one record per CDR3 protein. The sample yields some 800,000 distinct CDR3 sequences, roughly 20% seen once. Findings and caveats of the study: Each seasonal flu vaccination may recruit only limited new T cells, authors suggested.

This TCR was recovered from a man aged 45-60 years who received an inactivated influenza vaccine. The chain links TRBV12-3 or TRBV12-4 to TRBJ2-5; possible D gene TRBD1, 6 bases. The source material was PBMCs from blood, sampled about 5 days after vaccination. The CDR3 DNA is TGTGCCAGCAGTCCACTCGACAGGAGGAATGAGACCCAGTACTTC. It specifies CASSPLDRRNETQYF.